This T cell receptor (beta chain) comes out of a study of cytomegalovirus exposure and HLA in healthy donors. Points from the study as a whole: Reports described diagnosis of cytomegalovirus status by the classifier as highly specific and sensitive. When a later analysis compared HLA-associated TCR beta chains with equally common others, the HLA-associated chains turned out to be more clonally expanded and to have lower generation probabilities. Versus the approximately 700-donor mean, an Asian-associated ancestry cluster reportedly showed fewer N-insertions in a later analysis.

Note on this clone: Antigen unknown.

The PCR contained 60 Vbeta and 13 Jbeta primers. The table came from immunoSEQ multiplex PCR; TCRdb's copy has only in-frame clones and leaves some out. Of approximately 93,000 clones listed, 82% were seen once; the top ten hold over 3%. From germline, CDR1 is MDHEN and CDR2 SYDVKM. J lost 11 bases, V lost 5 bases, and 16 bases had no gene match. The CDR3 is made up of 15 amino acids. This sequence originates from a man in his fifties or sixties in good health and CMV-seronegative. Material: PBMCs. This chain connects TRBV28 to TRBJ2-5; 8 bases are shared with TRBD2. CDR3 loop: CASSPTSGTMWGQYF. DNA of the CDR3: TGTGCCAGCAGTCCCACTAGCGGAACTATGTGGGGGCAGTACTTC.